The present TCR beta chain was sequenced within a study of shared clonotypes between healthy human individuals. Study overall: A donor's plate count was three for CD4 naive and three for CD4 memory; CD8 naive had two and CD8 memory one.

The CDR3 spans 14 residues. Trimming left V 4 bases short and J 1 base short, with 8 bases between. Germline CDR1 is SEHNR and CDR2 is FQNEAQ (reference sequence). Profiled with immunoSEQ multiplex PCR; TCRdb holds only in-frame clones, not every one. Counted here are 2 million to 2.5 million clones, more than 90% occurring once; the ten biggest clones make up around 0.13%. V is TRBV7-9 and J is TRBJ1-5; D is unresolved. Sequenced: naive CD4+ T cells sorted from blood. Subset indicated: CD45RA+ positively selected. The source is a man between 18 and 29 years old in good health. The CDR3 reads CASSSPGSNQPQHF. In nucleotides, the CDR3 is TGTGCCAGCAGCTCCCCGGGAAGCAATCAGCCCCAGCATTTT.